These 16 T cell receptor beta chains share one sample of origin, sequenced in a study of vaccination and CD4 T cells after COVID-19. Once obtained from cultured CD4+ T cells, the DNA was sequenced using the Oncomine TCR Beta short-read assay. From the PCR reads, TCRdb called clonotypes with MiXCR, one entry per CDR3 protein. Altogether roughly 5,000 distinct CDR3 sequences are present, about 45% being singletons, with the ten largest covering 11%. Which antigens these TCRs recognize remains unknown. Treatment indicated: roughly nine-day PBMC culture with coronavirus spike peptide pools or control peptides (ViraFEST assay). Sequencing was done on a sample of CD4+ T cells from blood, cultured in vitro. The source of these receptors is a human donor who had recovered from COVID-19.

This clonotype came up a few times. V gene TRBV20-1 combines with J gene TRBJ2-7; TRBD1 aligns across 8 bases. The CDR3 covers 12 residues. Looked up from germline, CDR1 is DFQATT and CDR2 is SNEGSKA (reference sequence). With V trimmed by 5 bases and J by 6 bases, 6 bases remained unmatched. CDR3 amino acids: CSALDRGAEQYF. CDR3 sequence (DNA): TGCAGTGCTCTTGACAGGGGAGCCGAGCAGTACTTC.

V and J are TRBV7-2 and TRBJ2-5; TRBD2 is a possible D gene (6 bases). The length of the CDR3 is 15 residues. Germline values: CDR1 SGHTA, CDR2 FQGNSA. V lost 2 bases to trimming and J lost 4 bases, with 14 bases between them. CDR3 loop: CASSLFAPGGETQYF. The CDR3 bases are TGTGCCAGCAGCTTATTTGCCCCCGGGGGAGAGACCCAGTACTTC.

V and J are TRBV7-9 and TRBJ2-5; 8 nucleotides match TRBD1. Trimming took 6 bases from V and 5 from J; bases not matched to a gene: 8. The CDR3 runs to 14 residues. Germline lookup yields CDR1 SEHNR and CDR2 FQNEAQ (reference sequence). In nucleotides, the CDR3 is TGTGCCAGCAGTTTCTCAGGGGGCACGGAGACCCAGTACTTC. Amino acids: CASSFSGGTETQYF.

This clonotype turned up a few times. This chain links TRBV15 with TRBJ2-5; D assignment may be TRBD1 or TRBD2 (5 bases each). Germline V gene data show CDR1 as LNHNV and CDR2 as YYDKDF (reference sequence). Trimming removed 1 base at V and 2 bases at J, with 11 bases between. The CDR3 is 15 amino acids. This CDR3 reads CATSRGGAGQETQYF. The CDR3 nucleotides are TGTGCCACCAGCAGAGGAGGGGCAGGGCAAGAGACCCAGTACTTC.

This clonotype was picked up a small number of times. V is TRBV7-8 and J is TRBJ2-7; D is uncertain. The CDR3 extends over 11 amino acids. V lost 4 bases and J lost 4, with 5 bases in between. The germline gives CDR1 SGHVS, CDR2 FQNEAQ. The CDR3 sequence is CASSYTYEQYF. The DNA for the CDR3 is TGTGCCAGCAGCTACACATACGAGCAGTACTTC.

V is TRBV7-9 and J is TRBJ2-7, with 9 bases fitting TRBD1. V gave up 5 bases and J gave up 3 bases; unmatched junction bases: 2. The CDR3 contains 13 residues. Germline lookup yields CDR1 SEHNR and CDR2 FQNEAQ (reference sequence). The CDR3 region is CASSPTGGYEQYF. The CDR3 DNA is TGTGCCAGCAGCCCGACAGGGGGCTACGAGCAGTACTTC.

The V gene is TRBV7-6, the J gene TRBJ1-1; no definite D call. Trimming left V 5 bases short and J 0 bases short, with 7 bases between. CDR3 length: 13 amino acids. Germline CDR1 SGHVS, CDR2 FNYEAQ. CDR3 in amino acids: CASSPTVNTEAFF. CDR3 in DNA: TGTGCCAGCAGCCCGACGGTGAACACTGAAGCTTTCTTT.

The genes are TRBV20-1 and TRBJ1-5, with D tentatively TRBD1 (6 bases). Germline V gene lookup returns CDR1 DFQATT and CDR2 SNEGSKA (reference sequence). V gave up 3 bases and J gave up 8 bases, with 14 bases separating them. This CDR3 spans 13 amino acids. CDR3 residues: CSASRGGGEPQHF. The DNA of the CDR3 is TGCAGTGCTAGTAGAGGGGGGGGGGAGCCCCAGCATTTT.

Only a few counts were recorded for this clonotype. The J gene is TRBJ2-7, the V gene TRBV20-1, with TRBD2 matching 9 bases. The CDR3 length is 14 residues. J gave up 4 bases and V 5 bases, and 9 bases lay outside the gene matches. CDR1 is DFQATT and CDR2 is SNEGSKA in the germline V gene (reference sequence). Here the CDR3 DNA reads TGCAGTGCTCCAATAGCGGGAGAAGTTTACGAGCAGTACTTC. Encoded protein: CSAPIAGEVYEQYF.

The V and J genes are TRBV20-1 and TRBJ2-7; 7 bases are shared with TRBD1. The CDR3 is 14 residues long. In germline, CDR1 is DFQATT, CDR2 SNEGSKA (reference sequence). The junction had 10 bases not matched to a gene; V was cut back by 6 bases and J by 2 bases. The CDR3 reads CSAVKTGLAYEQYF. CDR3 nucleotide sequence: TGCAGTGCCGTTAAGACAGGGCTGGCCTACGAGCAGTACTTC.

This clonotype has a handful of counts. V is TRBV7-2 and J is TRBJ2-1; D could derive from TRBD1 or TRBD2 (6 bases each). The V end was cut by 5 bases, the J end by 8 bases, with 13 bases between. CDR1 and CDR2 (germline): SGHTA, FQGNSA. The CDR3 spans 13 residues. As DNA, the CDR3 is TGTGCCAGCAGCCCTACAAGGGGGGATGAGCAGTTCTTC. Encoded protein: CASSPTRGDEQFF.

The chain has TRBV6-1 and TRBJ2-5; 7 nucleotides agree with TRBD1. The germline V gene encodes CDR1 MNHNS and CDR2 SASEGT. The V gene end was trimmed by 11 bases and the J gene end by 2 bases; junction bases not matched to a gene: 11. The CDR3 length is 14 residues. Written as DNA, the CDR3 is TGTGCCGCCCACTTCGACAGGGTTCAAGAGACCCAGTACTTC. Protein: CAAHFDRVQETQYF.

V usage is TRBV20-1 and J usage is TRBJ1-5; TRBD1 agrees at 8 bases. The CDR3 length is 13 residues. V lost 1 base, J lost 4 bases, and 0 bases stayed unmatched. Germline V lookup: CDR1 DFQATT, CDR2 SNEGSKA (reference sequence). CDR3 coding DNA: TGCAGTGCTAGAGGACAGGGGAATCAGCCCCAGCATTTT. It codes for CSARGQGNQPQHF.

The CDR3: CASTRVGTGAPLHF. The CDR3, as DNA: TGTGCCAGCACCCGAGTGGGTACAGGGGCACCCCTCCACTTT. The chain carries TRBV6-1 and TRBJ1-6, with TRBD1 matching 7 bases. The CDR3 extends over 14 amino acids. J lost 11 bases, V lost 7 bases, and 11 bases had no gene match. Germline assignment: CDR1 MNHNS and CDR2 SASEGT.

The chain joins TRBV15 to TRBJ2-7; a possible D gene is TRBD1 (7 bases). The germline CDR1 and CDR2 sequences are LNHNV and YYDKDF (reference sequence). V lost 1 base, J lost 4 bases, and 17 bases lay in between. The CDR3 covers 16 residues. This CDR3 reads CATSRGAGRQGYEQYF. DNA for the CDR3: TGTGCCACCAGCAGAGGGGCGGGACGACAGGGTTACGAGCAGTACTTC.

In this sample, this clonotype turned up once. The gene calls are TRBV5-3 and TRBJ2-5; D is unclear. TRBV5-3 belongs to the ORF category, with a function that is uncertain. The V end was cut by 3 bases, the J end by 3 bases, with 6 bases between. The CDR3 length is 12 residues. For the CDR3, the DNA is TGTGCCAGAAGCTGCCCGGAAGAGACCCAGTACTTC. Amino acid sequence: CARSCPEETQYF.